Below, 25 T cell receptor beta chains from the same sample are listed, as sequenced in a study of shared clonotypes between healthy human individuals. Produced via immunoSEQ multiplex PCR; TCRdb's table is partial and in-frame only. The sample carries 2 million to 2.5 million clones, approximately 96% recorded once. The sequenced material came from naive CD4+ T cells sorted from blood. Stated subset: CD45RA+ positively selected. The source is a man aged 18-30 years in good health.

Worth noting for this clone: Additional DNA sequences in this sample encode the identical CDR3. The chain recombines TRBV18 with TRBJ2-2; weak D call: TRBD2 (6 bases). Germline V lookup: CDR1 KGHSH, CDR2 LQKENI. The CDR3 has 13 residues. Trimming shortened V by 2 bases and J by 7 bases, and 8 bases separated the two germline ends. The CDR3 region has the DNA TGTGCCAGCTCACCAGGAGGGAGCGGGGAGCTGTTTTTT. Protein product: CASSPGGSGELFF.

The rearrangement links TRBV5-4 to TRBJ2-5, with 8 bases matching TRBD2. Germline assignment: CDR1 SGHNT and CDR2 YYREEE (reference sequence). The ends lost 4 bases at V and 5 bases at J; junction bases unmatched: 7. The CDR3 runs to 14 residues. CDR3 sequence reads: CASSPGGASETQYF. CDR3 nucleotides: TGTGCCAGCAGCCCCGGGGGGGCGAGTGAGACCCAGTACTTC.

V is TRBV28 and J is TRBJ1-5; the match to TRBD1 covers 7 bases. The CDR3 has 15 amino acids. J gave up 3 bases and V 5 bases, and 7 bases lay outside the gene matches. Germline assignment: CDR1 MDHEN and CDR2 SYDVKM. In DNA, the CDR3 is TGTGCCAGCAGTCCGAGGGACAGATACAATCAGCCCCAGCATTTT. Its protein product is CASSPRDRYNQPQHF. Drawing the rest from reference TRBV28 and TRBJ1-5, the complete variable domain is DVKVTQSSRYLVKRTGEKVFLECVQDMDHENMFWYRQDPGLGLRLIYFSYDVKMKEKGDIPEGYSVSREKKERFSLILESASTNQTSMYLCASSPRDRYNQPQHFGDGTRLSIL.

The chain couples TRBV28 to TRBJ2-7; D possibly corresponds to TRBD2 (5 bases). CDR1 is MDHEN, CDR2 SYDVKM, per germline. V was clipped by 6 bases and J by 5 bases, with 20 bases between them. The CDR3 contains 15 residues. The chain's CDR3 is CASSRHSGSGNEQYF. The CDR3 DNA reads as TGTGCCAGCAGCCGCCACTCGGGATCAGGAAACGAGCAGTACTTC. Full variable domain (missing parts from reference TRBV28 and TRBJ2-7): DVKVTQSSRYLVKRTGEKVFLECVQDMDHENMFWYRQDPGLGLRLIYFSYDVKMKEKGDIPEGYSVSREKKERFSLILESASTNQTSMYLCASSRHSGSGNEQYFGPGTRLTVT.

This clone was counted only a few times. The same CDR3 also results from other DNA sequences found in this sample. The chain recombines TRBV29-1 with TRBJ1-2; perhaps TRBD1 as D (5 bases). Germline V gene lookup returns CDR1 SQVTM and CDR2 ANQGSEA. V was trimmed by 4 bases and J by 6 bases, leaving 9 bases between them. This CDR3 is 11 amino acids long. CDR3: CSVAGGDGYTF. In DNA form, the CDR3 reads TGCAGCGTTGCCGGGGGAGATGGCTACACCTTC.

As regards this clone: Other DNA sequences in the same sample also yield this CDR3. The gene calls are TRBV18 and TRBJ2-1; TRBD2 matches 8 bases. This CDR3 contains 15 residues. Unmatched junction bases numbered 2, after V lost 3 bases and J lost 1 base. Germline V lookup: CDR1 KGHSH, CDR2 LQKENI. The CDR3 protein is CASSPQRESYNEQFF. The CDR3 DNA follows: TGTGCCAGCTCACCGCAGCGGGAGTCCTACAATGAGCAGTTCTTC.

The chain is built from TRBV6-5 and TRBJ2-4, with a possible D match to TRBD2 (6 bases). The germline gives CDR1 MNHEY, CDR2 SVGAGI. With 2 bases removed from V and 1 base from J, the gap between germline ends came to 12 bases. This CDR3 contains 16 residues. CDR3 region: CASSYEAGRAKNIQYF. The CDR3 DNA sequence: TGTGCCAGCAGTTACGAGGCAGGGAGGGCCAAAAACATTCAGTACTTC.

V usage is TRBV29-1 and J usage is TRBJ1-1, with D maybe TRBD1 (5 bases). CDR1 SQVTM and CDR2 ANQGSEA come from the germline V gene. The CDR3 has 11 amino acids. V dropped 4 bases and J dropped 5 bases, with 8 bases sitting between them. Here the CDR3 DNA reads TGCAGCGTTGCGGGGGAGACTGAAGCTTTCTTT. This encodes CSVAGETEAFF.

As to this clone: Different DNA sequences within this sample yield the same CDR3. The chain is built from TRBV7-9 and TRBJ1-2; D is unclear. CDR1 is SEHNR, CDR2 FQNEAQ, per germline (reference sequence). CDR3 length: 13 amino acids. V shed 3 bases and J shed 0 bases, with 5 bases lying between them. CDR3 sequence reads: CASSFDSNYGYTF. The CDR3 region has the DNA TGTGCCAGCAGCTTTGATTCTAACTATGGCTACACCTTC.

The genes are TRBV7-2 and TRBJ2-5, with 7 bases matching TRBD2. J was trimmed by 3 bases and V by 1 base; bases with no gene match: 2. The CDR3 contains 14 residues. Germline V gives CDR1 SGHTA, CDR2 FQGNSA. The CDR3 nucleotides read TGTGCCAGCAGCTTAGTGGCGGGAGAAGAGACCCAGTACTTC. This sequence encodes CASSLVAGEETQYF.

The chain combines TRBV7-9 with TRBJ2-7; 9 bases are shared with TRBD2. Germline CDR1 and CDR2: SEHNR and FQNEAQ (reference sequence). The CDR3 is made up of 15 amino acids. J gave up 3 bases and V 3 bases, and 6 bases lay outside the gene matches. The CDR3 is CASSFGTSPYYEQYF. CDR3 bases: TGTGCCAGCAGCTTCGGGACTAGCCCTTACTACGAGCAGTACTTC.

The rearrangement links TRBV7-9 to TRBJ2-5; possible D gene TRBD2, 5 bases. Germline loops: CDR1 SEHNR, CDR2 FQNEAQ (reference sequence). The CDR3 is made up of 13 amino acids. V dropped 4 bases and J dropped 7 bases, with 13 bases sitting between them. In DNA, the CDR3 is TGTGCCAGCAGCTCGGGAAGCAAGGGGACCCAGTACTTC. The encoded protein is CASSSGSKGTQYF.

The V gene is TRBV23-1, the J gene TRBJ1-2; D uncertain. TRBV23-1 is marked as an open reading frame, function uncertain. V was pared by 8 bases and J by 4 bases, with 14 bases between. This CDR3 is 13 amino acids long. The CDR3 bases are TGCGCCAGCGACCGGGCCACCCTCTATGGCTACACCTTC. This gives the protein CASDRATLYGYTF.

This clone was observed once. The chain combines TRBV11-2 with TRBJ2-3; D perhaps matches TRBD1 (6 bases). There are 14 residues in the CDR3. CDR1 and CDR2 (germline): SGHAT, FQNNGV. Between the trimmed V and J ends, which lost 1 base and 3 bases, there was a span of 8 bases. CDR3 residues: CASSLGGRTDTQYF. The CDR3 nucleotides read TGTGCCAGCAGCTTAGGGGGGCGGACAGATACGCAGTATTTT.

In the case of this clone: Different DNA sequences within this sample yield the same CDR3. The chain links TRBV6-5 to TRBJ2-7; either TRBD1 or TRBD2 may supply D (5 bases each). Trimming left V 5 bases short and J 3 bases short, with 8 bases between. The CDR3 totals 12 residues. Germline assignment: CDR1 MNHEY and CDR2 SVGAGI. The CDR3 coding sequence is TGTGCCAGCAGTCGGGACCGCTACGAGCAGTACTTC. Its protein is CASSRDRYEQYF.

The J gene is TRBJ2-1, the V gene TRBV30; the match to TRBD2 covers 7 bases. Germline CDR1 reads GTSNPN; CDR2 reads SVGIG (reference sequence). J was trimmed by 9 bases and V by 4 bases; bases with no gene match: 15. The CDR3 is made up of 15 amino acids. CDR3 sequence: CAWTMGGLTEGEQFF. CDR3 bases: TGTGCCTGGACTATGGGGGGACTAACCGAGGGTGAGCAGTTCTTC.

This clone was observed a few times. In DNA, the CDR3 is TGTGCCAGCAGCTTGGAACAGAACTCCTACGAGCAGTACTTC. This sequence encodes CASSLEQNSYEQYF. This chain uses TRBV5-5 with TRBJ2-7; D is unresolved. Germline assignment: CDR1 SGHKS and CDR2 YYEKEE (reference sequence). CDR3 length: 14 residues. The V and J ends lost 0 bases and 0 bases respectively, with 7 bases between them.

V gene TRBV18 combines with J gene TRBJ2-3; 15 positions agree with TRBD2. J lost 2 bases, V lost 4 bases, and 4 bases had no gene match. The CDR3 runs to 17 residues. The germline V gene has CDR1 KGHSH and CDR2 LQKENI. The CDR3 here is CASSLGLAGGPTDTQYF. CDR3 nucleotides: TGTGCCAGCTCACTTGGACTAGCGGGAGGGCCCACAGATACGCAGTATTTT.

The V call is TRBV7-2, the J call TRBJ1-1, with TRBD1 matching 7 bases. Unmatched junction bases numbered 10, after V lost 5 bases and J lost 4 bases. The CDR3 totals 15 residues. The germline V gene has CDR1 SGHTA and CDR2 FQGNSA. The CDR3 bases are TGTGCCAGCAGCCCGGTAGGGGGCCAGGGCACTGAAGCTTTCTTT. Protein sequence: CASSPVGGQGTEAFF. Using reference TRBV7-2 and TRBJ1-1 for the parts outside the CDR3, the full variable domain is GAGVSQSPSNKVTEKGKDVELRCDPISGHTALYWYRQSLGQGLEFLIYFQGNSAPDKSGLPSDRFSAERTGGSVSTLTIQRTQQEDSAVYLCASSPVGGQGTEAFFGQGTRLTVV.

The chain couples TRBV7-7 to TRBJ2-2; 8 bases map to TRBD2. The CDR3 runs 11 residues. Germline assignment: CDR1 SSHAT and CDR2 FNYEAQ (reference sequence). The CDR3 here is CASRGAGELFF. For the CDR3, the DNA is TGTGCTTCGCGGGGGGCCGGGGAGCTGTTTTTT.

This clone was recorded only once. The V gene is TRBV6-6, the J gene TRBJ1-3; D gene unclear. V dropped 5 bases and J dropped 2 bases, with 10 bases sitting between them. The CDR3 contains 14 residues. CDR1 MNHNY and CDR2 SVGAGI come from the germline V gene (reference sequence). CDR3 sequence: CASSPRGTGNTIYF. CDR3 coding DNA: TGTGCCAGCAGTCCCCGAGGGACTGGAAACACCATATATTTT.

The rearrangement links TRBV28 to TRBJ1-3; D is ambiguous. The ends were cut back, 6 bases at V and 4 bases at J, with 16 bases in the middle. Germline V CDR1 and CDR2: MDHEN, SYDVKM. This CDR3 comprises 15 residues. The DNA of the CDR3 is TGTGCCAGCAGCACCGAGGCAATTTCAGGAAACACCATATATTTT. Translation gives CASSTEAISGNTIYF.

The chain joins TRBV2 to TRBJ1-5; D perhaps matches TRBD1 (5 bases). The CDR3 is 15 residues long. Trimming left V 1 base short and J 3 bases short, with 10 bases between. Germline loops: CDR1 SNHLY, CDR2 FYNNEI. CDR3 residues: CASSEGWGDNQPQHF. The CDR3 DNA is TGTGCCAGCAGTGAAGGATGGGGGGACAATCAGCCCCAGCATTTT.

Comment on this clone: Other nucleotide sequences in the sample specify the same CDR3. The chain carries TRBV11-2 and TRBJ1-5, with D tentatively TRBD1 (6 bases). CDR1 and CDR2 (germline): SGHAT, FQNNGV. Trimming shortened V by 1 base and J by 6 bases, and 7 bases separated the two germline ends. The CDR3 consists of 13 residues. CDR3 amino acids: CASSLGGGQPQHF. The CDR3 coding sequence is TGTGCCAGCAGCTTAGGAGGGGGTCAGCCCCAGCATTTT.

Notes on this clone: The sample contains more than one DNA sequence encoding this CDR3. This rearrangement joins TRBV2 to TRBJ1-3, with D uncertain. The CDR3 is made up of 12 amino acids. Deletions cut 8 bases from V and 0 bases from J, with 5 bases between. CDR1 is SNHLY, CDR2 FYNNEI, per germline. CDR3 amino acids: CASGSSGNTIYF. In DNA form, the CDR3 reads TGTGCCAGCGGCTCCTCTGGAAACACCATATATTTT.